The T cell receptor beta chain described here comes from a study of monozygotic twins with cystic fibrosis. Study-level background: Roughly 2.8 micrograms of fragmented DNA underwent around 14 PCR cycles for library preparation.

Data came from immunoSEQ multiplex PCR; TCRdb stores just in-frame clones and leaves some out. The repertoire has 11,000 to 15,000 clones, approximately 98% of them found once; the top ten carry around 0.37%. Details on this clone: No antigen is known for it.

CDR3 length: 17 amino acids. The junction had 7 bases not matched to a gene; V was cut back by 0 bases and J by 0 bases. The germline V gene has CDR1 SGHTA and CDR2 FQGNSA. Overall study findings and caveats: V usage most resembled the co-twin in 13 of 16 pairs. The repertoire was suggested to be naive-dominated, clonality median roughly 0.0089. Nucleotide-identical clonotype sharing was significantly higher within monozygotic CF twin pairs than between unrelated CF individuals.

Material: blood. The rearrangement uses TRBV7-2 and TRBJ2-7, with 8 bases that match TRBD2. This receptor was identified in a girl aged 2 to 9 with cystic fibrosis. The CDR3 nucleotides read TGTGCCAGCAGCTTAGCCCCTCGGGGGGGGAGCTCCTACGAGCAGTACTTC. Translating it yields CASSLAPRGGSSYEQYF.